A single T cell receptor (beta chain) is shown here with its context. Its antigen is as yet unknown. The data were obtained in a study of T cells after yellow fever vaccination. Study-level results: Reappearance after the booster was seen for most primary-vaccination clones, at approximately 97% CD4 and around 90% CD8.

The CDR3 loop spans 15 amino acids. Trimming left V 1 base short and J 4 bases short, with 14 bases between. Germline V gives CDR1 SGHRS, CDR2 YFSETQ. A single record per CDR3 protein comes from TCRdb applying MiXCR to the 5' RACE reads. The data contain fewer than 450,000 distinct CDR3 sequences, roughly 10% of them singletons. The receptor's source is a man between 18 and 29 years old who received the YFV17D yellow fever vaccine. The sample consisted of PBMCs, taken on the day of the first yellow fever vaccination. The J gene is TRBJ1-1, the V gene TRBV5-1; tentatively, D is TRBD1 (5 bases). CDR3 nucleotide sequence: TGCGCCAGCAGCTTGTTTGTCAGGGTGGCCACTGAAGCTTTCTTT. It yields the protein CASSLFVRVATEAFF.